This is a list of T cell receptor beta chains from one sample in a study of cytomegalovirus exposure and HLA in healthy donors. The table came from immunoSEQ multiplex PCR; TCRdb's copy has only in-frame clones and leaves some out. The sample lists roughly 99,000 clones; 60% to 85% were seen once. The sequenced sample consisted of PBMCs. These receptor sequences come from a man aged 55 to 69 in good health and CMV-seropositive. Each CDR3 is given with its conserved first and last residue. D genes are given only for firm matches. The listing skips clone size in some rows; elsewhere it reads once, few, many or a size class.

j_call v_call d_call clone_size cdr3_aa cdr3_nt
TRBJ2-3 TRBV27 TRBD2 NA CASSPRTSGATTQYF TGTGCCAGCAGTCCCCGGACTAGCGGGGCGACTACGCAGTATTTT
TRBJ1-2 TRBV6-5 TRBD1 NA CASSPTGGHGYTF TGTGCCAGCAGCCCAACAGGGGGCCATGGCTACACCTTC
TRBJ2-1 TRBV6-1 NA once CASSVPRNSYNEQFF TGTGCCAGCAGTGTGCCTAGAAACTCCTACAATGAGCAGTTCTTC
TRBJ2-7 TRBV29-1 TRBD2 NA CSGGGETTGSYEQYF TGCAGCGGTGGGGGGGAGACCACGGGCTCCTACGAGCAGTACTTC
TRBJ1-2 TRBV6-6 NA NA CASSYEGDGYTF TGTGCCAGCAGTTACGAGGGGGATGGCTACACCTTC
TRBJ2-2 TRBV5-4 NA NA CASSFRTGELFF TGTGCCAGCAGCTTCCGGACCGGGGAGCTGTTTTTT
TRBJ2-1 TRBV5-1 NA NA CASSLYSFLSYNEQFF TGCGCCAGCAGCTTGTACAGCTTTCTCTCCTACAATGAGCAGTTCTTC
TRBJ2-7 TRBV7-6 TRBD2 NA CASSSNSGGYEQYF TGTGCCAGCAGCTCAAACAGCGGGGGATACGAGCAGTACTTC
TRBJ2-7 TRBV10-1 TRBD1 NA CARTLVGTGVYEQYF TGCGCCAGAACGTTGGTTGGGACAGGGGTCTACGAGCAGTACTTC
TRBJ1-3 TRBV30 NA NA CAWSVNSNTIYF TGTGCCTGGAGTGTAAACTCAAACACCATATATTTT
TRBJ2-5 TRBV10-3 NA NA CAISESGQRDETQYF TGTGCCATCAGTGAGTCCGGACAAAGAGACGAGACCCAGTACTTC
TRBJ2-7 TRBV11-2 NA NA CASSPGPGLGEQYF TGTGCCAGCAGCCCAGGGCCAGGGCTCGGCGAGCAGTACTTC
TRBJ1-3 TRBV2 NA NA CASSGRGASSGNTIYF TGTGCCAGCAGTGGTCGGGGGGCGAGCTCTGGAAACACCATATATTTT
TRBJ2-7 TRBV29-1 TRBD1 once CSVRDRRTYEQYF TGCAGCGTCCGGGACAGGCGCACCTACGAGCAGTACTTC
TRBJ1-2 TRBV6-1 TRBD1 NA CASFHKQGAWGYTF TGTGCCAGTTTCCATAAACAGGGGGCGTGGGGCTACACCTTC
TRBJ1-4 TRBV19 TRBD1 NA CASIGTGQGEKLFF TGTGCCAGTATCGGGACAGGGCAAGGTGAAAAACTGTTTTTT
TRBJ2-2 TRBV5-1 NA NA CASSLGTQNTGELFF TGCGCCAGCAGCTTGGGGACACAGAACACCGGGGAGCTGTTTTTT
TRBJ1-5 TRBV5-6 TRBD1 few CASSFRTGVNQPQHF TGTGCCAGCAGCTTTCGAACAGGGGTCAATCAGCCCCAGCATTTT
TRBJ2-7 TRBV14 NA few CASSQGWGRGRSSYEQYF TGTGCCAGCAGCCAAGGGTGGGGCAGGGGAAGGTCCTCCTACGAGCAGTACTTC
TRBJ2-7 TRBV29-1 NA NA CSVEDRTVYEQYF TGCAGCGTTGAAGATAGAACAGTATACGAGCAGTACTTC
TRBJ1-5 TRBV7-2 NA once CASREGGKGNQPQHF TGTGCCAGCAGAGAGGGAGGGAAGGGCAATCAGCCCCAGCATTTT
TRBJ2-7 TRBV5-1 NA NA CASSRTGWEYEQYF TGCGCCAGCAGTCGCACAGGGTGGGAGTACGAGCAGTACTTC
TRBJ2-4 TRBV5-8 NA NA CASRPDRSRAKNIQYF TGTGCCAGCAGACCCGACAGGTCCCGGGCCAAAAACATTCAGTACTTC
TRBJ2-2 TRBV5-6 NA NA CASPSGGRPNTGELFF TGTGCCAGCCCTTCTGGTGGGAGACCGAACACCGGGGAGCTGTTTTTT
TRBJ1-2 TRBV27 TRBD1 NA CASSPLGQGEGYTF TGTGCCAGCAGTCCCCTGGGACAGGGTGAGGGCTACACCTTC
TRBJ2-1 TRBV6-5 NA NA CASRMMSSYNEQFF TGTGCCAGCAGGATGATGAGCTCCTACAATGAGCAGTTCTTC
TRBJ1-4 TRBV7-2 NA few CASSWAREEKLFF TGTGCCAGCAGCTGGGCTAGGGAGGAAAAACTGTTTTTT
TRBJ1-2 TRBV6-1 NA few CASGAGEKSGYTF TGTGCCAGCGGGGCAGGGGAAAAGAGTGGCTACACCTTC
TRBJ1-5 TRBV28 TRBD1 few CASKTGGIQVRHF TGTGCCAGCAAGACAGGGGGTATACAAGTGAGGCATTTT
TRBJ1-1 TRBV4-1 TRBD1 NA CASSQPGTGDLAEAFF TGCGCCAGCAGCCAACCAGGGACAGGGGATCTCGCTGAAGCTTTCTTT
TRBJ2-7 TRBV18 NA NA CASSQDNYEQYF TGTGCCAGCTCACAAGACAACTACGAGCAGTACTTC
TRBJ1-6 TRBV5-1 TRBD1 once CASSLVGDRRSNSPLHF TGCGCCAGCAGCTTGGTAGGGGACAGGAGATCTAATTCACCCCTCCACTTT
TRBJ2-3 TRBV2 NA NA CASSDLRGTDTQYF TGTGCCAGCAGTGACTTGCGGGGCACAGATACGCAGTATTTT
TRBJ1-5 TRBV6-1 TRBD1 NA CASSVQGAGQPQHF TGTGCCAGCAGTGTCCAGGGGGCCGGTCAGCCCCAGCATTTT
TRBJ1-2 TRBV5-1 NA once CASSRGWGSTPTDYTF TGCGCCAGCAGCAGGGGATGGGGCAGTACTCCGACTGACTACACCTTC
TRBJ2-1 TRBV7-3 TRBD2 NA CASSLKGGSYNEQFF TGTGCCAGCAGCTTAAAAGGCGGGAGCTACAATGAGCAGTTCTTC
TRBJ1-3 TRBV18 NA NA CASSPSDRVVSGNTIYF TGTGCCAGCTCACCATCGGACAGAGTTGTCTCTGGAAACACCATATATTTT
TRBJ2-7 TRBV11-1 TRBD2 NA CASTPGGRLAGIYEQYF TGTGCCAGCACCCCGGGGGGCCGACTAGCGGGGATCTACGAGCAGTACTTC
TRBJ1-6 TRBV28 NA many CASSSPPRVRSSSPLHF TGTGCCAGCAGCTCTCCACCCAGGGTCCGCTCGTCGTCGCCCCTCCACTTT
TRBJ2-5 TRBV28 NA NA CASIRRSGETQYF TGTGCCAGCATTCGCAGGTCAGGGGAGACCCAGTACTTC
TRBJ2-5 TRBV5-1 NA NA CASSLSQETQYF TGCGCCAGCAGCCTCTCCCAAGAGACCCAGTACTTC
TRBJ1-1 TRBV30 TRBD1 many CAWHGTGNTEAFF TGTGCCTGGCACGGGACAGGGAACACTGAAGCTTTCTTT
TRBJ2-3 TRBV7-3 TRBD1 NA CASSFTGGGDTQYF TGTGCCAGCAGCTTCACAGGGGGCGGAGATACGCAGTATTTT
TRBJ1-6 TRBV7-9 NA NA CASTSQGGGSPLHF TGTGCCAGCACCTCACAGGGTGGTGGCTCACCCCTCCACTTT
TRBJ2-7 TRBV6-1 TRBD1 once CASRLGQGAHEQYF TGTGCCAGCAGGTTAGGACAGGGAGCCCACGAGCAGTACTTC
TRBJ2-1 TRBV7-9 TRBD1 NA CASSLGDRGRPINEQFF TGTGCCAGCAGCTTAGGCGACAGGGGGCGCCCAATAAATGAGCAGTTCTTC
TRBJ1-2 TRBV25-1 TRBD1 NA CASRRDSNYGYTF TGTGCCAGCAGGCGGGACAGTAACTATGGCTACACCTTC
TRBJ2-2 TRBV30 NA NA CAWSFAGPGELFF TGTGCCTGGAGTTTTGCAGGGCCCGGGGAGCTGTTTTTT
TRBJ1-2 TRBV27 TRBD1 NA CASSLRQGEGYTF TGTGCCAGCAGTTTACGACAGGGGGAGGGCTACACCTTC
TRBJ1-6 TRBV30 NA NA CAWSSQGGSPLHF TGTGCCTGGAGTAGCCAGGGCGGATCACCCCTCCACTTT
TRBJ2-3 TRBV4-3 TRBD1 few CASSLGAAGGTADTQYF TGCGCCAGCAGCCTGGGGGCGGCAGGGGGAACGGCAGATACGCAGTATTTT
TRBJ1-6 TRBV10-1 NA NA CASSKDFNSPLHF TGCGCCAGCAGTAAAGACTTCAATTCACCCCTCCACTTT
TRBJ2-7 TRBV27 TRBD1 NA CASSISVLGQRYEQYF TGTGCCAGCAGTATTTCGGTTCTGGGACAGCGCTACGAGCAGTACTTC